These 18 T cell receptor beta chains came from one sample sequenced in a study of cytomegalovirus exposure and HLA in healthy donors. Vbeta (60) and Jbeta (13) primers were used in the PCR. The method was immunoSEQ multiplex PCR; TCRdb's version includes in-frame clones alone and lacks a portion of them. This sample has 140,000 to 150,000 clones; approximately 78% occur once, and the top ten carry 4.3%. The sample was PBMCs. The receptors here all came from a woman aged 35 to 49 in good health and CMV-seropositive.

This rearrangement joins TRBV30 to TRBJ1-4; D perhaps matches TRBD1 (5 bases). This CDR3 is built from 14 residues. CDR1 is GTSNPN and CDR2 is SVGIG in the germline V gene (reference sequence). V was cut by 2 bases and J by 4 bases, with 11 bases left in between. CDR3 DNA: TGTGCCTGGAGTTTTGGACACCTTAATGAAAAACTGTTTTTT. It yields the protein CAWSFGHLNEKLFF.

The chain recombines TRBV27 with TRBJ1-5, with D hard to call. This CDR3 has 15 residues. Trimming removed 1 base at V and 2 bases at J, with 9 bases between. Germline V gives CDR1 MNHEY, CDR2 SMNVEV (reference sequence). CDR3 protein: CASSLFAGGNQPQHF. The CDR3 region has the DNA TGTGCCAGCAGTTTATTCGCGGGAGGCAATCAGCCCCAGCATTTT.

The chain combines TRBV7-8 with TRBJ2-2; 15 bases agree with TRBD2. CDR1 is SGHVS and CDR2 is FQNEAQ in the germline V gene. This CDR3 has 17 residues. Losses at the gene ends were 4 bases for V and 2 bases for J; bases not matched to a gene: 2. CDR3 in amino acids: CASSWTSGGANTGELFF. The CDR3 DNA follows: TGTGCCAGCAGCTGGACTAGCGGGGGGGCCAACACCGGGGAGCTGTTTTTT.

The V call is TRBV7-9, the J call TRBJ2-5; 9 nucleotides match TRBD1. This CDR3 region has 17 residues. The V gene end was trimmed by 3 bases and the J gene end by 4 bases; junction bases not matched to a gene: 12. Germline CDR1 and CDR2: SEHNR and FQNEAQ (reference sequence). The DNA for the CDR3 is TGTGCCAGCAGCTTCCTACCGGGACAGGGAGGCCCAGAGACCCAGTACTTC. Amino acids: CASSFLPGQGGPETQYF.

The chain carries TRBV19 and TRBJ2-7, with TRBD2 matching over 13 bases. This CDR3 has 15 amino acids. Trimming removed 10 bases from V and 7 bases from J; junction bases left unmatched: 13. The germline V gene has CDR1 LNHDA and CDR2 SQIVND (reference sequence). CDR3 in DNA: TGTGCCACCGCAATCCAGGGACTAGCGGGGATAGAGCAGTACTTC. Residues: CATAIQGLAGIEQYF.

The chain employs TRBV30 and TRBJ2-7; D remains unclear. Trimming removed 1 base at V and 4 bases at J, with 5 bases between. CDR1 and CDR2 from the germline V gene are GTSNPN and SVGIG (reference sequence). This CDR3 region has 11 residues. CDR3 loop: CAWSERYEQYF. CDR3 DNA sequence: TGTGCCTGGAGTGAGCGTTACGAGCAGTACTTC. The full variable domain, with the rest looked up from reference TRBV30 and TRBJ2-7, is SQTIHQWPATLVQPVGSPLSLECTVEGTSNPNLYWYRQAAGRGLQLLFYSVGIGQISSEVPQNLSASRPQDRQFILSSKKLLLSDSGFYLCAWSERYEQYFGPGTRLTVT.

CDR3 nucleotides: TGTGCCAGCTCACCACCGCCTAGCGGTAAAAATGAGCAGTTCTTC. Translating it yields CASSPPPSGKNEQFF. The genes are TRBV18 and TRBJ2-1; TRBD2 matches 7 bases. This CDR3 comprises 15 residues. Germline loops: CDR1 KGHSH, CDR2 LQKENI. Losses at the gene ends were 0 bases for V and 7 bases for J; bases not matched to a gene: 6.

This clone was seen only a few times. CDR3 DNA sequence: TGTGCCAGCAGCCCCGCCGGGACAGGGAGAGGAGAGACCCAGTACTTC. Its protein product is CASSPAGTGRGETQYF. The V gene is TRBV7-9, the J gene TRBJ2-5, with 9 positions matching TRBD1. V shed 5 bases and J 4 bases; nucleotides not matched to a gene: 11. In germline, CDR1 is SEHNR, CDR2 FQNEAQ (reference sequence). This CDR3 comprises 16 residues.

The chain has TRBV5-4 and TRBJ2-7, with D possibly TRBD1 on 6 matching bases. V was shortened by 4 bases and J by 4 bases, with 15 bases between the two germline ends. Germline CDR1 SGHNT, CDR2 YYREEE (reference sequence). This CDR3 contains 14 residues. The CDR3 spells CASSDGQNFYEQYF. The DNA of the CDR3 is TGTGCCAGCAGCGACGGACAGAACTTTTACGAGCAGTACTTC.

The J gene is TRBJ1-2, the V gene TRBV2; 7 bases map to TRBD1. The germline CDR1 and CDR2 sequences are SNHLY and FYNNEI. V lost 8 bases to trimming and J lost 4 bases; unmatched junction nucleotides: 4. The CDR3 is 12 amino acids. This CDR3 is CASLGGSYGYTF. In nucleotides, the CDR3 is TGTGCCAGCCTAGGGGGCAGCTATGGCTACACCTTC.

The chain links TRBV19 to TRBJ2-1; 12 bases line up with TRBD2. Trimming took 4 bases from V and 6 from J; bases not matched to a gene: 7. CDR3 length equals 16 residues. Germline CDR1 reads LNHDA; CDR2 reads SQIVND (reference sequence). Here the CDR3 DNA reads TGTGCCAGTAGTACACCAGGACTAGCGGGACTCAATGAGCAGTTCTTC. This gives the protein CASSTPGLAGLNEQFF.

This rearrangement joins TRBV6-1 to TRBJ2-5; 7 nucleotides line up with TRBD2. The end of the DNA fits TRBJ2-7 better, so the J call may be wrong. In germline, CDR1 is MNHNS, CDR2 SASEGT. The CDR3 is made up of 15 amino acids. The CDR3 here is CASSKAGVLSYEQYF. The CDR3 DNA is TGTGCCAGCAGTAAGGCGGGAGTCCTTTCCTACGAGCAGTACTTC.

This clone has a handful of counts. The CDR3 bases are TGTGCCAGCAGCCCCGGGACAATTCAGCCCCAGCATTTT. As protein: CASSPGTIQPQHF. The V and J genes are TRBV7-9 and TRBJ1-5; maybe TRBD1 (6 bases). The CDR3 length is 13 residues. Germline V CDR1 and CDR2: SEHNR, FQNEAQ (reference sequence). V lost 5 bases and J 6 bases, leaving 11 bases between the germline ends.

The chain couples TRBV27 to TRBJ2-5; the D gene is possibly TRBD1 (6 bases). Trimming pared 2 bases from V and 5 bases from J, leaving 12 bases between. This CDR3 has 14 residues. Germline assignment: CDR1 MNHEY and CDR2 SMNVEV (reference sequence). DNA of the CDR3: TGTGCCAGCAGTTTACAGGGGATGGTGGAGACCCAGTACTTC. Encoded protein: CASSLQGMVETQYF.

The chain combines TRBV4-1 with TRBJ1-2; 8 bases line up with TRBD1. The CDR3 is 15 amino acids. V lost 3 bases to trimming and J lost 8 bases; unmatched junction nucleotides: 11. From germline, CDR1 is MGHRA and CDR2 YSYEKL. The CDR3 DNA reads TGCGCCAGCAGCCATCAAGGACCGGGACAGGTCGGCTACACCTTC. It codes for CASSHQGPGQVGYTF.

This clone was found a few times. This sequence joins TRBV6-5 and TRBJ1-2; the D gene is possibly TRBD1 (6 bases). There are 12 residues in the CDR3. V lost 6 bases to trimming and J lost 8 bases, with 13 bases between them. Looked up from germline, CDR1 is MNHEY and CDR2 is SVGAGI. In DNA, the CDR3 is TGTGCCAGCAGCCTTCGGGGGGGCGGCTACACCTTC. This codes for CASSLRGGGYTF.

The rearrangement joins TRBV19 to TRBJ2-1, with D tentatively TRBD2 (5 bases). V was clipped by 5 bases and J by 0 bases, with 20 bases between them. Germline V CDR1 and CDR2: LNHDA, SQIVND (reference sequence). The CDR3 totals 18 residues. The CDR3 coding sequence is TGTGCCAGTAGTCCCGGGATCATGGCGGCGAGCTCCTACAATGAGCAGTTCTTC. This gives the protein CASSPGIMAASSYNEQFF. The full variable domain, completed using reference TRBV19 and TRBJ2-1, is DGGITQSPKYLFRKEGQNVTLSCEQNLNHDAMYWYRQDPGQGLRLIYYSQIVNDFQKGDIAEGYSVSREKKESFPLTVTSAQKNPTAFYLCASSPGIMAASSYNEQFFGPGTRLTVL.

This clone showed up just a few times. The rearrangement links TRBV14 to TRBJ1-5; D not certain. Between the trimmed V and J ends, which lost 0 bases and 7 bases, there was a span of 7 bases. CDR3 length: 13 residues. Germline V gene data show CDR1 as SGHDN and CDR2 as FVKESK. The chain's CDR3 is CASSQDGYQPQHF. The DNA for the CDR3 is TGTGCCAGCAGCCAAGACGGGTACCAGCCCCAGCATTTT.